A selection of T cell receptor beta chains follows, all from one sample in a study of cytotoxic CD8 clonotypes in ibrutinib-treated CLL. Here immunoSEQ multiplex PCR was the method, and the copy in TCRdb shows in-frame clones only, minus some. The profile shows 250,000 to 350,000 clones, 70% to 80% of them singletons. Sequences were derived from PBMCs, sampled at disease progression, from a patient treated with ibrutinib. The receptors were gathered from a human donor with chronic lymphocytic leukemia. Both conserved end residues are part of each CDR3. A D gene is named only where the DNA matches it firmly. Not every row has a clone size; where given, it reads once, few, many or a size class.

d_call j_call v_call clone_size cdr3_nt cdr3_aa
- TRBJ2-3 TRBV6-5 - TGTGCCAGCAGTTATAGAAGCACAGATACGCAGTATTTT CASSYRSTDTQYF
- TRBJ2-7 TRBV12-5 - TGTGCTAGTGGCCATTACGAGCAGTACTTC CASGHYEQYF
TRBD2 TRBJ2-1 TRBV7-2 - TGTGCCAGCAGCCTCATGGGACTAGCGGGGTACAATGAGCAGTTCTTC CASSLMGLAGYNEQFF
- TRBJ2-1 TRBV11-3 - TGTGCCAGCAGGAATGAGCAGTTCTTC CASRNEQFF
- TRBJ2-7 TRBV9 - TGTGCCAGCAGCGGGCCCCGAGGGTTCCACGAGCAGTACTTC CASSGPRGFHEQYF
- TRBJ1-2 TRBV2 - TGTGCCAGCAACCCCTTTCCCTGGGGCCAACTATATGGCTACACCTTC CASNPFPWGQLYGYTF
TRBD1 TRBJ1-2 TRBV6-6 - TGTGCCAGCAGTTCCCGAGACAGGGAAAGCAGGGATGGCTACACCTTC CASSSRDRESRDGYTF
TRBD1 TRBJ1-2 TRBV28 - TGTGCCAGCGAGACAGGGGGATATGGCTACACCTTC CASETGGYGYTF
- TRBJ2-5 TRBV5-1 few TGCGCCAGCAGCGGCGAGACCCAGTACTTC CASSGETQYF
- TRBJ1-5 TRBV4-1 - TGCGCCAGCAGCCAAGACAGGACTAATCAGCCCCAGCATTTT CASSQDRTNQPQHF
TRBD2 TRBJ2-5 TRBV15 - TGTGCCACCAGCAGAGAACGCCCCGGGGGGCAAGAGACCCAGTACTTC CATSRERPGGQETQYF
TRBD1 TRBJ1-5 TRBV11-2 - TGTGCCAGCAGCCCCCAGGGGGCGGGTCAGCCCCAGCATTTT CASSPQGAGQPQHF
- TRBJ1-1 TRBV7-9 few TGTGCCAGCAGACCACCGGGACCGCTGAACACTGAAGCTTTCTTT CASRPPGPLNTEAFF
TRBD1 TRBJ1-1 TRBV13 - TGTGCCAGCAGCTCTCGTTACAGGGGGCCAAAAAAAGCTTTCTTT CASSSRYRGPKKAFF
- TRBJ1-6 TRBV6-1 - TGTGCCAGCAGTGACCCCAGGGATAAGAGTGATAATTCACCCCTCCACTTT CASSDPRDKSDNSPLHF